This T cell receptor beta chain was sequenced during a study of T cells in Graves' hyperthyroidism and ophthalmopathy. About the study: Peripheral blood was drawn at first diagnosis, prior to all treatment. Points from the study as a whole: The model anticipated ophthalmopathy a median around 6 months pre-onset. Most clonotypes expanded in the thyroid (above 0.001) were also present in blood.

CDR3 length equals 14 residues. Between the trimmed V and J ends, which lost 6 bases and 4 bases, there was a span of 15 bases. Germline V gene lookup returns CDR1 MNHNS and CDR2 SASEGT. TCR beta CDR3 regions were amplified from RNA transcripts. The HTBI primer set was used in a first-round RT-PCR of the TCR CDR3. TCRdb re-derived calls from the multiplex PCR reads in MiXCR, one entry per CDR3 protein. Of about 600,000 distinct CDR3 sequences in the sample, approximately 16% were seen once. Patients were excluded because of uncontrolled infection, other autoimmune disease, pregnancy or lactation. This clonotype was counted between two and nine times. Its antigen is not known.

Source material: blood. The sequence derives from a woman between 35 and 50 years old with Graves' ophthalmopathy. The V and J genes are TRBV6-1 and TRBJ2-5; D not certain. The CDR3 DNA follows: TGTGCCAGCAGAACAACCCTCCCTTCAGAGACCCAGTACTTC. This encodes CASRTTLPSETQYF.